This T cell receptor (beta chain) was found in a study of vaccination and CD4 T cells after COVID-19. Study as a whole: Sampling that followed vaccination took place a median approximately 72 days after dose two, within a range of 14 to 241. The study's findings and limits: Median SARS-CoV-2-reactive clonotype numbers went from 21 to 38; this increase was not significant.

Treatment: approximately 11-day PBMC culture with coronavirus spike peptide pools or control peptides (ViraFEST assay). Via ViraFEST, peptide pools expanded antigen-specific T cells before TCR sequencing. It was with 8.5 to 10 IU/ml IL-2 and around 9.5 ug/ml peptide pools that 1.8 million or so PBMCs per well were cultured. Once obtained from cultured CD4+ T cells, the DNA was sequenced using the Oncomine TCR Beta short-read assay. Via MiXCR, TCRdb re-called the PCR reads, giving one row per CDR3 protein. The data show about 21,000 distinct CDR3 sequences, approximately 65% seen once. To note about this clonotype: The antigen remains unidentified.

The CDR3 totals 15 residues. V gave up 2 bases and J gave up 5 bases, with 12 bases separating them. Germline assignment: CDR1 MNHNS and CDR2 SASEGT. The clonotype comes from a human donor who received a COVID-19 vaccine. The starting material was CD4+ T cells from blood, cultured in vitro, obtained before SARS-CoV-2 vaccination. The chain links TRBV6-1 to TRBJ2-2, with D possibly TRBD1 on 5 matching bases. The CDR3 reads CASSEFRGTTGELFF. The CDR3 DNA is TGTGCCAGCAGTGAATTTAGGGGAACGACCGGGGAGCTGTTTTTT.